Each of the 16 T cell receptor beta chains below was sequenced from the same sample in a study of technical replicates of blood from several donors. The protocol was immunoSEQ multiplex PCR, while the TCRdb copy is restricted to in-frame clones and leaves out a portion. Counted here are approximately 82,000 clones, 75% to 95% occurring once; the ten biggest clones make up 0.25% to 0.35%. The sample taken for sequencing was T cells isolated from PBMCs. The receptors derive from a human donor in good health.

The rearrangement links TRBV5-4 to TRBJ2-7, with 8 nucleotides matching TRBD1. Per the germline V gene, CDR1 is SGHNT and CDR2 is YYREEE (reference sequence). J gave up 4 bases and V 2 bases, and 5 bases lay outside the gene matches. The CDR3 length is 14 residues. The CDR3 region has the DNA TGTGCCAGCAGCTTCCAGGGGGCAAGGTACGAGCAGTACTTC. As protein: CASSFQGARYEQYF.

The chain couples TRBV6-1 to TRBJ2-7; no firm D call. Germline assignment: CDR1 MNHNS and CDR2 SASEGT. Trimming took off 5 bases at V and 0 bases at J, with 11 bases between the two ends. This CDR3 contains 14 residues. This CDR3 reads CASSLVESSYEQYF. For the CDR3, the DNA is TGTGCCAGCAGTCTGGTCGAGAGCTCCTACGAGCAGTACTTC.

This chain uses TRBV14 with TRBJ1-2; D gene unclear. Looked up from germline, CDR1 is SGHDN and CDR2 is FVKESK. Trimming removed 4 bases at V and 5 bases at J, with 14 bases between. The CDR3 length is 14 residues. CDR3 DNA: TGTGCCAGCAGCCCTCCCGGTAGCAGATATGGCTACACCTTC. This sequence encodes CASSPPGSRYGYTF.

CDR3 amino acids: CASSSRHQPSYEQYF. CDR3 DNA: TGTGCCAGCAGCTCTAGGCACCAACCGTCCTACGAGCAGTACTTC. This chain links TRBV14 with TRBJ2-7; D unclear. In germline, CDR1 is SGHDN, CDR2 FVKESK. This CDR3 is built from 15 residues. Trimming cost V 5 bases and J 1 base, with 15 bases left between them.

The chain combines TRBV7-3 with TRBJ2-7, with TRBD2 identical over 11 bases. From germline, CDR1 is SGHTA and CDR2 FQGTGA. CDR3 length equals 15 residues. The trim removed 5 bases at V and 0 bases at J, leaving 3 bases unmatched. Written as DNA, the CDR3 is TGTGCCAGCAGCCCTAGCGGGGGGCCCTCCTACGAGCAGTACTTC. Translating gives CASSPSGGPSYEQYF.

V and J are TRBV5-1 and TRBJ1-5; D unresolved. Germline V gives CDR1 SGHRS, CDR2 YFSETQ. CDR3 size: 17 residues. V was cut by 0 bases and J by 3 bases, with 16 bases left in between. The CDR3 region is CASSLEALGSSNQPQHF. CDR3 sequence (DNA): TGCGCCAGCAGCTTGGAAGCTTTAGGGAGTTCCAATCAGCCCCAGCATTTT. Combining the CDR3 with reference TRBV5-1 and TRBJ1-5 gives the whole variable domain KAGVTQTPRYLIKTRGQQVTLSCSPISGHRSVSWYQQTPGQGLQFLFEYFSETQRNKGNFPGRFSGRQFSNSRSEMNVSTLELGDSALYLCASSLEALGSSNQPQHFGDGTRLSIL.

The chain uses TRBV19 and TRBJ2-2; 11 positions match TRBD2. V was clipped by 7 bases and J by 7 bases; unmatched bases: 11. Germline V gives CDR1 LNHDA, CDR2 SQIVND (reference sequence). This CDR3 spans 16 amino acids. In DNA, the CDR3 is TGTGCCAGTACCATAGCGGGGGGGCTTTTTATCGGGGAGCTGTTTTTT. It encodes CASTIAGGLFIGELFF.

The chain is built from TRBV15 and TRBJ2-7; possible D gene TRBD2, 5 bases. Trimming took off 0 bases at V and 7 bases at J, with 10 bases between the two ends. Germline V gives CDR1 LNHNV, CDR2 YYDKDF (reference sequence). CDR3 length equals 13 residues. CDR3 DNA: TGTGCCACCAGCAGAGATTTCGGGGATGAGCAGTACTTC. It translates to CATSRDFGDEQYF.

This chain joins TRBV28 and TRBJ2-7; 7 bases are a match to TRBD2. CDR3 length: 12 residues. V was pared by 6 bases and J by 3 bases, with 2 bases of the junction left unmatched. Germline V lookup: CDR1 MDHEN, CDR2 SYDVKM. CDR3 nucleotide sequence: TGTGCCAGCAGCACTAGCGACTACGAGCAGTACTTC. Its translation: CASSTSDYEQYF.

The chain links TRBV9 to TRBJ2-5; D not resolved. This CDR3 is 12 amino acids long. V was pared by 2 bases and J by 2 bases, with 4 bases between. The germline gives CDR1 SGDLS, CDR2 YYNGEE. The CDR3 reads CASSVRQETQYF. The CDR3 coding sequence is TGTGCCAGCAGCGTTCGTCAAGAGACCCAGTACTTC. The variable domain in full, completed from reference TRBV9 and TRBJ2-5, reads DSGVTQTPKHLITATGQRVTLRCSPRSGDLSVYWYQQSLDQGLQFLIQYYNGEERAKGNILERFSAQQFPDLHSELNLSSLELGDSALYFCASSVRQETQYFGPGTRLLVL.

The gene calls are TRBV25-1 and TRBJ2-1, with 7 bases that match TRBD1. Per the germline V gene, CDR1 is MGHDK and CDR2 is SYGVNS. The CDR3 runs 14 residues. The V segment lost 5 bases and the J segment 7 bases; nucleotides outside the gene matches: 8. The CDR3 DNA sequence: TGTGCCAGCAGTCCTCACCGACAGGGTAATGAGCAGTTCTTC. This sequence encodes CASSPHRQGNEQFF.

This chain's CDR3 is CASSVGLAGRAYEQYF. In DNA form, the CDR3 reads TGTGCCAGCAGCGTGGGACTAGCGGGAAGAGCCTACGAGCAGTACTTC. This chain links TRBV11-2 with TRBJ2-7; 13 positions agree with TRBD2. V shed 5 bases and J 2 bases; nucleotides not matched to a gene: 6. The CDR3 covers 16 residues. Germline CDR1 and CDR2: SGHAT and FQNNGV.

The CDR3 region is CASRTGQGGEAFF. CDR3 nucleotides: TGTGCCAGCAGGACAGGCCAGGGGGGTGAAGCTTTCTTT. V usage is TRBV2 and J usage is TRBJ1-1, with 7 bases matching TRBD1. V lost 6 bases and J lost 7; bases outside the gene matches: 8. The CDR3 runs 13 residues. Per the germline V gene, CDR1 is SNHLY and CDR2 is FYNNEI. The whole variable domain, filled in from reference TRBV2 and TRBJ1-1, reads EPEVTQTPSHQVTQMGQEVILRCVPISNHLYFYWYRQILGQKVEFLVSFYNNEISEKSEIFDDQFSVERPDGSNFTLKIRSTKLEDSAMYFCASRTGQGGEAFFGQGTRLTVV.

This chain joins TRBV2 and TRBJ2-3; TRBD2 agrees at 9 bases. The junction had 10 bases not matched to a gene; V was cut back by 6 bases and J by 0 bases. The CDR3 totals 17 residues. CDR1 and CDR2 from the germline V gene are SNHLY and FYNNEI. Written as DNA, the CDR3 is TGTGCCAGCAGCCCGGACTTAGCGGGAGTCAGCACAGATACGCAGTATTTT. It encodes CASSPDLAGVSTDTQYF.

This clone was recorded a few times. The J gene is TRBJ1-2, the V gene TRBV10-3; D is ambiguous. Germline V gives CDR1 ENHRY, CDR2 SYGVKD. This CDR3 region has 15 residues. V was cut by 2 bases and J by 2 bases, with 12 bases left in between. CDR3 region: CAISEDLRENYGYTF. CDR3 bases: TGTGCCATCAGTGAGGATTTACGCGAGAACTATGGCTACACCTTC.

V gene TRBV7-2 combines with J gene TRBJ1-5; D gene unclear. Trimming stripped 1 base from V and 6 bases from J, with 13 bases between. In germline, CDR1 is SGHTA, CDR2 FQGNSA. There are 15 residues in the CDR3. The CDR3 sequence: CASSLGLTPGQPQHF. The CDR3, as DNA: TGTGCCAGCAGCTTAGGTTTAACCCCAGGTCAGCCCCAGCATTTT. The complete variable domain, with remaining parts taken from reference TRBV7-2 and TRBJ1-5, reads GAGVSQSPSNKVTEKGKDVELRCDPISGHTALYWYRQSLGQGLEFLIYFQGNSAPDKSGLPSDRFSAERTGGSVSTLTIQRTQQEDSAVYLCASSLGLTPGQPQHFGDGTRLSIL.